The TCR beta chain described here comes from a study of blood T cells in healthy people across ages. Study conclusions and caveats: The diversity estimates, figures obtained from one million T cells, were considered underestimates.

Notes on this clonotype: Its antigen is not identified.

The authors ran a second PCR of about 6 to 12 cycles using a sample-barcoded 5' primer and a J-beta primer mix. From the 5' RACE reads, TCRdb called clonotypes with MiXCR, one entry per CDR3 protein. This table holds approximately 730,000 distinct CDR3 sequences, approximately 39% found once. The CDR3 is made up of 16 amino acids. V lost 0 bases and J lost 1, with 10 bases in between. CDR1 is ENHRY and CDR2 is SYGVKD in the germline V gene. Every sample yielded at least 6 million isolated PBMCs. Sample: blood. The gene calls are TRBV10-3 and TRBJ1-5; D perhaps matches TRBD1 (5 bases). The receptor was isolated from a woman aged 55 to 70 in good health. The CDR3 region has the DNA TGTGCCATCAGTGAGTCGAGCCGGGGGAGCAATCAGCCCCAGCATTTT. It specifies CAISESSRGSNQPQHF.